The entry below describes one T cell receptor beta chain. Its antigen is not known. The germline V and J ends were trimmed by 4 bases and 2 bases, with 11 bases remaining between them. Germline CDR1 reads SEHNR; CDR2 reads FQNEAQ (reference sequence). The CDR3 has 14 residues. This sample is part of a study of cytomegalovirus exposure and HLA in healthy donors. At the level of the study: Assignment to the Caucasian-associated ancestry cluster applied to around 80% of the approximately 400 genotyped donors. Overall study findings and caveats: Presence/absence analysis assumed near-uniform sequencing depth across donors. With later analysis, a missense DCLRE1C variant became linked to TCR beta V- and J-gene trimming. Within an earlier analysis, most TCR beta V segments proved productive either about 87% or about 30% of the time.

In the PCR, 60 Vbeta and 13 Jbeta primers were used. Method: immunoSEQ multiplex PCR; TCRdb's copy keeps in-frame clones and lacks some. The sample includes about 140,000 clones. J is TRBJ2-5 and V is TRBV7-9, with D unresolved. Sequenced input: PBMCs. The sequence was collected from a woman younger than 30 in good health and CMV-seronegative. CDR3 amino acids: CASSSPQVQETQYF. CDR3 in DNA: TGTGCCAGCAGCTCCCCCCAGGTACAAGAGACCCAGTACTTC.